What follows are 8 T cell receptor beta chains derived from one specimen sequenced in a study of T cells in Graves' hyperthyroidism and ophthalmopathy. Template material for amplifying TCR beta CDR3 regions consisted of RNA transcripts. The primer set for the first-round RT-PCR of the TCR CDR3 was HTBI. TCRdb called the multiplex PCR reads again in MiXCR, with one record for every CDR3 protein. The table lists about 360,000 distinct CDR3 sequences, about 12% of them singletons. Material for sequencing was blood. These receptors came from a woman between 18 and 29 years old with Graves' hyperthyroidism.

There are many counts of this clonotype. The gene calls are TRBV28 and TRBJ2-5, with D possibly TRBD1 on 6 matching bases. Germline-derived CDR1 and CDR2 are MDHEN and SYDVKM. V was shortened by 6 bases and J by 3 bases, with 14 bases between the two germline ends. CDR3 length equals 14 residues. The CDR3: CASSSGTSKETQYF. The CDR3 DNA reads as TGTGCCAGCAGCTCCGGGACATCCAAAGAGACCCAGTACTTC.

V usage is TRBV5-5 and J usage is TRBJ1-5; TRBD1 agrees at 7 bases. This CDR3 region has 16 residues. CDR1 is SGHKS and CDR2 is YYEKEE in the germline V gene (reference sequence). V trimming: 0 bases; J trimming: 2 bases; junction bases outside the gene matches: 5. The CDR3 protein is CASSLVGQAGNQPQHF. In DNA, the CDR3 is TGTGCCAGCAGCTTGGTAGGACAGGCGGGCAATCAGCCCCAGCATTTT. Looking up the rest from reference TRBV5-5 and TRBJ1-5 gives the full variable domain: DAGVTQSPTHLIKTRGQQVTLRCSPISGHKSVSWYQQVLGQGPQFIFQYYEKEERGRGNFPDRFSARQFPNYSSELNVNALLLGDSALYLCASSLVGQAGNQPQHFGDGTRLSIL.

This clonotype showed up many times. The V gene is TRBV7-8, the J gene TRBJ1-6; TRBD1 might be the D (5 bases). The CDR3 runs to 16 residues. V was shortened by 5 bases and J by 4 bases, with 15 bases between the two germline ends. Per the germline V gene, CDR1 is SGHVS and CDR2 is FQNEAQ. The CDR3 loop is CASSGYQGQYNSPLHF. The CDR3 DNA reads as TGTGCCAGCAGCGGCTACCAGGGCCAATATAATTCACCCCTCCACTTT.

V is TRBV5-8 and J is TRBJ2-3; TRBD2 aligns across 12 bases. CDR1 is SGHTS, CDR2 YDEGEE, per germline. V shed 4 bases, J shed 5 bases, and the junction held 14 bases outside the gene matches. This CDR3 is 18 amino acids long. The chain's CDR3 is CASSKTSGSLAGRDTQYF. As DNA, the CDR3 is TGTGCCAGCAGCAAGACTAGCGGGAGCTTGGCGGGAAGAGATACGCAGTATTTT.

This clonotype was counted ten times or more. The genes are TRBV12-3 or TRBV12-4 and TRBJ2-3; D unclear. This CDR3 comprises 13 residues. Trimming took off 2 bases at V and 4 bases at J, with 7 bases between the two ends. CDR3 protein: CASSLNTADTQYF. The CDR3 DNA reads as TGTGCCAGCAGTTTAAATACGGCAGATACGCAGTATTTT.

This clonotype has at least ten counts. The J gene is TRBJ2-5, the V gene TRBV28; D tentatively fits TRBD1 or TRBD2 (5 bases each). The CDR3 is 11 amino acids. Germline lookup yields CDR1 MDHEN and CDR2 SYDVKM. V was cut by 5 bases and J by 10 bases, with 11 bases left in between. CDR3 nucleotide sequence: TGTGCCAGCAGTACCCGGGACCGCCAGTACTTC. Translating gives CASSTRDRQYF.

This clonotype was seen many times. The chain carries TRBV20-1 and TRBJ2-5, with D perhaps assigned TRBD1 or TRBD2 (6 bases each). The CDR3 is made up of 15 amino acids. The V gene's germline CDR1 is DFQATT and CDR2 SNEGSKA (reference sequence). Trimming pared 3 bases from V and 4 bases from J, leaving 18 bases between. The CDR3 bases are TGCAGTGCTAGCCTACCTCAGGAGGGGGGAGAGACCCAGTACTTC. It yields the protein CSASLPQEGGETQYF.

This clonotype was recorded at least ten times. The CDR3 DNA reads as TGCAGTGCTAGGCAGGGGAACAATGAGCAGTTCTTC. Its protein product is CSARQGNNEQFF. The J gene is TRBJ2-1, the V gene TRBV20-1, with TRBD1 as a possible D gene (6 bases). Per the germline V gene, CDR1 is DFQATT and CDR2 is SNEGSKA (reference sequence). V shed 3 bases and J shed 5 bases, with 8 bases lying between them. The CDR3 loop spans 12 amino acids.